The sequence of this T cell receptor (beta chain) was determined in a study of blood T cell repertoires in COVID-19. Study context: Donors in the United States, Italy and Spain gave samples during acute or convalescent COVID-19. The analysed material was cDNA or gDNA that came from T cells, B-cell-depleted T cells, or PBMCs.

Germline loops: CDR1 SNHLY, CDR2 FYNNEI. J lost 9 bases, V lost 5 bases, and 13 bases had no gene match. The CDR3 length is 15 residues. How the authors handled the data: Reference gene primer amplification in the assay estimated nucleated cell counts. TCRdb's table, derived via immunoSEQ multiplex PCR, lists solely in-frame clones and lacks some. For V, J and clone size, that table is used; D and trimming come from the DNA. The sample lists around 250,000 clones, about 87% occurring once. The V gene is TRBV2, the J gene TRBJ1-5, with 7 bases that match TRBD1. The source of this sequence is a woman between 65 and 79 years old with active or convalescent COVID-19. The sequenced sample consisted of peripheral blood. CDR3 nucleotide sequence: TGTGCCAGCAGTCAACGACAGGGATCAGGGGGGCCCCAGCATTTT. The encoded protein is CASSQRQGSGGPQHF.